This is a list of T cell receptor beta chains from one sample in a study of human T cells and chemical hapten exposure. MiXCR, run by TCRdb on the RACE reads, gives a single entry per CDR3 protein. The table has 95,000 to 150,000 distinct CDR3 sequences, about 11% seen once. The starting material was whole blood, obtained in connection with sensitization to the hapten diphenylcyclopropenone (DPC). All receptors derive from a woman in her fifties or sixties with alopecia areata. Some clones in this sample may be carry-over from other donors' samples. Each CDR3 is given without its conserved first and last residue. Clone size is given for some rows only: seen once, a few or many times, or a class if the clone is expanded.

CDR3aa,abundance,j_gene,v_gene
ASSVKVGGTEAF,-,TRBJ1-1,TRBV7-9
SARDSQDITF,few,TRBJ1-1,TRBV20-1
ASSVVGTSGTNEQF,few,TRBJ2-1,TRBV9
SARAGSSTDTQY,-,TRBJ2-3,TRBV20-1
ASSQHFMPDGTNTEAF,few,TRBJ1-1,TRBV4-1
SARTGGDPVNEKLF,few,TRBJ1-4,TRBV20-1
SARVRSSYEQY,many,TRBJ2-7,TRBV20-1
ASQRGSGRVSYNEQF,-,TRBJ2-1,TRBV10-2
ASSFRADYQETQY,-,TRBJ2-5,TRBV27
AISTLADEQF,-,TRBJ2-1,TRBV10-3
ASSPQLAGGADTQY,many,TRBJ2-3,TRBV7-2
SARDQGIGSPLH,-,TRBJ1-6,TRBV20-1
ASSFLGQVTDTQY,many,TRBJ2-3,TRBV7-2
SGGDNNYGYT,-,TRBJ1-2,TRBV29-1
ASSEWTGASYEQY,-,TRBJ2-7,TRBV2
ASSFGGGPGNTGELF,-,TRBJ2-2,TRBV12-3/TRBV12-4
ASSLTLRAYEQY,-,TRBJ2-7,TRBV12-3/TRBV12-4
ASSLPGTGGESPLH,few,TRBJ1-6,TRBV13
SAGGGVNQPQH,-,TRBJ1-5,TRBV20-1
SARDRVDGYT,few,TRBJ1-2,TRBV20-1
SVGQGSNQPQN,-,TRBJ1-5,TRBV29-1
ASSLQRNIQY,-,TRBJ2-4,TRBV5-6
ASSPRRGQGIAKNIQY,many,TRBJ2-4,TRBV6-5
SATSTNQPQH,few,TRBJ1-5,TRBV20-1
ASSTGTGLREQY,many,TRBJ2-7,TRBV19
ASSFGHLNTEAF,few,TRBJ1-1,TRBV5-1
ATSDSGSGRAVSGELF,many,TRBJ2-2,TRBV24-1
SVLGQTTTDTQY,few,TRBJ2-3,TRBV29-1
SVDRSSYNEQF,few,TRBJ2-1,TRBV29-1
ASSLVGLGGRYRTDTQY,few,TRBJ2-3,TRBV7-2
ASMRSGTSNTGELF,few,TRBJ2-2,TRBV6-2/TRBV6-3
ASSLELAGGLNEQF,few,TRBJ2-1,TRBV5-1
ASSPAETQY,few,TRBJ2-5,TRBV12-3/TRBV12-4
ASSPTRTDTQY,many,TRBJ2-3,TRBV3-1
ATRDQGLDYNEQF,many,TRBJ2-1,TRBV15
SARFGGPQETQY,few,TRBJ2-5,TRBV20-1
ASSQETQSVRNQPQH,few,TRBJ1-5,TRBV4-1
AWTKDPGIREKLF,many,TRBJ1-4,TRBV30
ASSADRGGTDTQY,-,TRBJ2-3,TRBV12-3/TRBV12-4
ASSLTSGKDITRD,few,TRBJ2-7,TRBV7-2
AGTSSFNEQF,-,TRBJ2-1,TRBV7-2
ASLGTSGYNEQF,-,TRBJ2-1,TRBV12-3/TRBV12-4